These 24 T cell receptor beta chains came from one sample sequenced in a study of blood T cells in healthy people across ages. The authors ran a second PCR of about 6 to 11 cycles using a sample-barcoded 5' primer and a J-beta primer mix. One entry per CDR3 protein results from TCRdb running MiXCR on the 5' RACE reads. The repertoire consists of hundreds of thousands of distinct CDR3 sequences, with around 48% occurring once and the leading ten covering under 35%. The specimen sequenced was blood. The receptors here all came from a woman aged 55-70 years in good health.

This clonotype has just a few counts. V and J are TRBV10-3 and TRBJ2-7; D is perhaps TRBD1 or TRBD2 (5 bases each). Germline V lookup: CDR1 ENHRY, CDR2 SYGVKD. The CDR3 has 14 residues. V was pared by 5 bases and J by 2 bases, with 13 bases between. The CDR3 sequence: CAISRDGIAYEQYF. DNA for the CDR3: TGTGCCATCAGTCGGGACGGGATAGCCTACGAGCAGTACTTC.

Notes on this clonotype: One end of the junction fails to match germline, which may point to a read error. The rearrangement links TRBV7-9 to TRBJ2-1; no clear D gene. The CDR3 sequence is 12 residues long. Germline V gene lookup returns CDR1 SEHNR and CDR2 FQNEAQ (reference sequence). The chain's CDR3 is CVSSLGFNEQFF. CDR3 DNA sequence: TGTGTCAGCAGCTTAGGCTTCAATGAGCAGTTCTTC.

V gene TRBV2 combines with J gene TRBJ2-3; D ambiguous. The V gene lost 8 bases and the J gene lost 0 bases, with 18 bases spanning the gap. The CDR3 has 16 residues. Germline values: CDR1 SNHLY, CDR2 FYNNEI. Written as DNA, the CDR3 is TGTGCCAGCCAACGGGTGATGACCACTAGCACAGATACGCAGTATTTT. Residues: CASQRVMTTSTDTQYF. The entire variable domain, with the rest obtained from reference TRBV2 and TRBJ2-3, is as follows: EPEVTQTPSHQVTQMGQEVILRCVPISNHLYFYWYRQILGQKVEFLVSFYNNEISEKSEIFDDQFSVERPDGSNFTLKIRSTKLEDSAMYFCASQRVMTTSTDTQYFGPGTRLTVL.

This sequence joins TRBV29-1 and TRBJ2-1; D remains unclear. CDR3 length: 12 amino acids. V was cut by 4 bases and J by 9 bases, with 13 bases left in between. In germline, CDR1 is SQVTM, CDR2 ANQGSEA. This CDR3 is CSVANKQVEQFF. Here the CDR3 DNA reads TGCAGCGTTGCAAACAAGCAGGTTGAGCAGTTCTTC.

This clonotype was recorded a few times. The rearrangement links TRBV28 to TRBJ2-7, with unresolved D. The V gene's germline CDR1 is MDHEN and CDR2 SYDVKM. V was shortened by 10 bases and J by 12 bases, with 22 bases between the two germline ends. The CDR3 length is 12 residues. The CDR3 DNA follows: TGTGCCACTAAGACACCGCCTGGGCGCCGGTACTTC. It translates to CATKTPPGRRYF.

The chain is built from TRBV5-1 and TRBJ2-3; D is unresolved. The CDR3 covers 17 residues. The V and J ends lost 4 bases and 8 bases respectively, with 26 bases between them. Germline values: CDR1 SGHRS, CDR2 YFSETQ. CDR3 residues: CASSVGEYPDAGGTQYF. CDR3 sequence (DNA): TGCGCCAGCAGCGTCGGAGAGTATCCCGATGCCGGCGGTACGCAGTATTTT.

With respect to this clonotype: Possible read error: a much larger clone is one base away. The J gene is TRBJ1-6, the V gene TRBV15; D is undetermined. The CDR3 runs 13 residues. Per germline, CDR1 LNHNV and CDR2 YYDKDF (reference sequence). DNA of the CDR3: TGTGCCACCAGCAGCAGAACTGGTTCACCCCCCCACTTT. It codes for CATSSRTGSPPHF.

This sequence joins TRBV20-1 and TRBJ2-5; D possibly corresponds to TRBD2 (5 bases). Trimming removed 0 bases from V and 4 bases from J, with 9 bases in between. The CDR3 runs 13 residues. CDR1 and CDR2 (germline): DFQATT, SNEGSKA (reference sequence). The CDR3 DNA follows: TGCAGTGCTAGAGATCCGGGAAGAGAGACCCAGTACTTC. Encoded protein: CSARDPGRETQYF.

The chain recombines TRBV20-1 with TRBJ2-5; 11 nucleotides line up with TRBD2. Trimming took 7 bases from V and 5 from J; bases not matched to a gene: 6. Germline V CDR1 and CDR2: DFQATT, SNEGSKA (reference sequence). This CDR3 spans 13 amino acids. The CDR3, as DNA: TGCAGTGGTACACTAGCGGGAGTTGAGACCCAGTACTTC. Residues: CSGTLAGVETQYF.

The chain uses TRBV30 and TRBJ1-5, with TRBD1 matching 8 bases. The CDR3 totals 14 residues. Per germline, CDR1 GTSNPN and CDR2 SVGIG (reference sequence). The V and J ends lost 1 base and 3 bases, in that order; junction bases with no gene match: 2. This chain's CDR3 is CAWSGTGNNQPQHF. Here the CDR3 DNA reads TGTGCCTGGAGTGGGACAGGGAACAATCAGCCCCAGCATTTT.

The sample holds one count of this clonotype. The chain joins TRBV5-1 to TRBJ2-2, with D unresolved. The CDR3 runs 16 residues. Trimming left V 2 bases short and J 0 bases short, with 11 bases between. CDR1 is SGHRS, CDR2 YFSETQ, per germline. CDR3 bases: TGCGCCAGCAGCTTACTAAGCGATCCGAACACCGGGGAGCTGTTTTTT. The encoded protein is CASSLLSDPNTGELFF.

The chain joins TRBV4-3 to TRBJ1-4, with D possibly being TRBD1 (6 bases). This CDR3 has 16 residues. Trimming took off 3 bases at V and 5 bases at J, with 16 bases between the two ends. From germline, CDR1 is LGHNA and CDR2 YSLEER. In DNA form, the CDR3 reads TGCGCCAGCAGCCAGGCCCGACAGGCCGGAAATGAAAAACTGTTTTTT. Translating gives CASSQARQAGNEKLFF.

V and J are TRBV28 and TRBJ1-2, with TRBD1 as a possible D gene (5 bases). The germline gives CDR1 MDHEN, CDR2 SYDVKM. The V gene lost 6 bases and the J gene lost 2 bases, with 13 bases spanning the gap. The CDR3 extends over 14 amino acids. CDR3 region: CASRRDGLNYGYTF. The CDR3 nucleotides read TGTGCCAGCAGGAGGGACGGGCTAAACTATGGCTACACCTTC.

The V gene is TRBV6-1, the J gene TRBJ2-7, with 9 positions matching TRBD1. From germline, CDR1 is MNHNS and CDR2 SASEGT. The junction had 2 bases not matched to a gene; V was cut back by 2 bases and J by 3 bases. The CDR3 sequence is 14 residues long. This CDR3 is CASSEPGQGYEQYF. The CDR3 nucleotides read TGTGCCAGCAGTGAACCGGGACAGGGCTACGAGCAGTACTTC.

The V call is TRBV4-2, the J call TRBJ2-1; D is perhaps TRBD1 (6 bases). The ends were cut back, 4 bases at V and 1 base at J, with 14 bases in the middle. CDR3 length equals 16 residues. From germline, CDR1 is LGHNA and CDR2 YNFKEQ. The CDR3 sequence: CASSPQRQVSYNEQFF. Written as DNA, the CDR3 is TGTGCCAGCAGCCCACAACGACAGGTTTCCTACAATGAGCAGTTCTTC.

This clonotype was counted only a few times. The chain combines TRBV7-8 with TRBJ2-3, with 8 positions matching TRBD2. Germline V gene data show CDR1 as SGHVS and CDR2 as FQNEAQ. The CDR3 length is 14 residues. Germline trimming cut 6 bases from V and 4 bases from J; bases unmatched to any gene: 6. The CDR3 spells CASSPGRASDTQYF. As DNA, the CDR3 is TGTGCCAGCAGTCCCGGGAGGGCCTCAGATACGCAGTATTTT. Using reference TRBV7-8 and TRBJ2-3 for the parts outside the CDR3, the full variable domain is GAGVSQSPRYKVAKRGQDVALRCDPISGHVSLFWYQQALGQGPEFLTYFQNEAQLDKSGLPSDRFFAERPEGSVSTLKIQRTQQEDSAVYLCASSPGRASDTQYFGPGTRLTVL.

V and J are TRBV20-1 and TRBJ1-2, with 9 bases identical to TRBD1. The V and J ends lost 4 bases and 6 bases, in that order; junction bases with no gene match: 6. The CDR3 runs 13 residues. Germline V gene sequence: CDR1 DFQATT, CDR2 SNEGSKA (reference sequence). The CDR3 reads CSATNRGPDGYTF. DNA of the CDR3: TGCAGTGCTACCAACAGGGGGCCTGATGGCTACACCTTC.

Concerning this clonotype: A much larger clone is a single base away; this may be a read error. The gene calls are TRBV2 and TRBJ2-5, with TRBD1 matching 10 bases. Judging by the DNA end, TRBJ2-7 fits better; the J call may be wrong. Looked up from germline, CDR1 is SNHLY and CDR2 is FYNNEI. The CDR3 is 14 amino acids. CDR3 DNA sequence: TGTGCCAGCAGTCGAGGGGACAGGGGATCCGAGCAGTACTTC. This translates into CASSRGDRGSEQYF.

This chain joins TRBV28 and TRBJ2-7; unclear D gene. Trimming took off 2 bases at V and 2 bases at J, with 10 bases between the two ends. The CDR3 extends over 14 amino acids. The germline CDR1 and CDR2 sequences are MDHEN and SYDVKM. CDR3 nucleotide sequence: TGTGCCAGCAGTTTAGGCGCCACCACCTACGAGCAGTACTTC. Translating it yields CASSLGATTYEQYF.

This clonotype occurred many times. CDR3 sequence (DNA): TGTGCCAGCAGGCCCGCCAGGGGTGGGAATGAGCAGTTCTTC. Translation: CASRPARGGNEQFF. V is TRBV4-2 and J is TRBJ2-1; a weak D match, TRBD1 (6 bases). Per germline, CDR1 LGHNA and CDR2 YNFKEQ. The CDR3 length is 14 residues. The V and J ends lost 6 bases and 7 bases respectively, with 16 bases between them.

The V and J genes are TRBV6-5 and TRBJ2-1; TRBD2 aligns across 10 bases. Germline CDR1 and CDR2: MNHEY and SVGAGI. The J segment lost 4 bases and the V segment lost 4 bases, leaving 4 bases of the junction unmatched. This CDR3 spans 15 amino acids. The CDR3 nucleotides are TGTGCCAGCAGTTCCGGGACTAGCGCTTACAATGAGCAGTTCTTC. It translates to CASSSGTSAYNEQFF.

J is TRBJ1-2 and V is TRBV20-1; 11 bases line up with TRBD1. The germline gives CDR1 DFQATT, CDR2 SNEGSKA (reference sequence). The ends lost 6 bases at V and 5 bases at J; junction bases unmatched: 2. The CDR3 contains 12 residues. The CDR3 DNA follows: TGCAGTGCATGGGACAGGGGGTATGGCTACACCTTC. Translated: CSAWDRGYGYTF.

This clonotype came up a few times. V usage is TRBV7-2 and J usage is TRBJ2-1, with 7 positions matching TRBD2. Unmatched junction bases numbered 4, after V lost 2 bases and J lost 3 bases. The CDR3 extends over 15 amino acids. The V gene's germline CDR1 is SGHTA and CDR2 FQGNSA. The CDR3, as DNA: TGTGCCAGCAGCTTAATGGCGGGAGACTACAATGAGCAGTTCTTC. It is translated as CASSLMAGDYNEQFF.

The chain has TRBV10-3 and TRBJ2-1; D is perhaps TRBD1 (6 bases). This CDR3 region has 14 residues. V dropped 3 bases and J dropped 3 bases, with 9 bases sitting between them. Germline CDR1 reads ENHRY; CDR2 reads SYGVKD. CDR3 loop: CAISDRGGYNEQFF. The CDR3 region has the DNA TGTGCCATCAGTGACAGGGGTGGCTACAATGAGCAGTTCTTC.